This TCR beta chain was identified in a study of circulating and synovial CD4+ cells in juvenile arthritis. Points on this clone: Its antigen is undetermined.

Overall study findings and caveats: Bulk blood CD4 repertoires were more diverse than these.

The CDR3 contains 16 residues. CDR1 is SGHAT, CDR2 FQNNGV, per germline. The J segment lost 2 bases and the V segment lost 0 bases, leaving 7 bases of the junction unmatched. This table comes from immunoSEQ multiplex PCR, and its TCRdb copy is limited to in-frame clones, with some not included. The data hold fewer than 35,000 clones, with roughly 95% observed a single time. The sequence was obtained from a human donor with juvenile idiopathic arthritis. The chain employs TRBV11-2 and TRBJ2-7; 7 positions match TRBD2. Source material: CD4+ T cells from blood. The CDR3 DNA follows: TGTGCCAGCAGCTTAGATTCGGGCGGGAGCCCCTACGAGCAGTACTTC. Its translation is CASSLDSGGSPYEQYF.